This T cell receptor beta chain was captured by sequencing in a study of blood T cell repertoires in COVID-19. Study summary: Researchers got acute and convalescent COVID-19 samples from the United States, Italy and Spain. In each case, the material was cDNA or gDNA derived from T cells, B-cell-depleted T cells, or PBMCs.

Original processing notes: Reference gene primer amplification yielded estimated nucleated cell counts. Measured with immunoSEQ multiplex PCR; TCRdb has only the in-frame clones, and not every one. The V and J calls and clone size come from that table; D and trimming were worked out from the DNA. The sample has a few hundred thousand clones, around 88% seen once. CDR3 size: 15 residues. Germline V CDR1 and CDR2: LGHDT, YNNKEL (reference sequence). The V end was cut by 1 base, the J end by 3 bases, with 12 bases between. This rearrangement joins TRBV3-1 (or the pseudogene TRBV3-2) to TRBJ1-2; D gene uncertain. Sequencing used peripheral blood. The source of this sequence is an older woman with COVID-19, enrolled during active disease. CDR3 nucleotides: TGTGCCAGCAGCCAAGGGGCCCGTTCCGACTATGGCTACACCTTC. Its translation is CASSQGARSDYGYTF.